A selection of T cell receptor beta chains follows, all from one sample in a study of blood T cell repertoires in COVID-19. Clones were read by immunoSEQ multiplex PCR, and TCRdb kept only the in-frame ones, dropping some. Counted here are over 250,000 clones, 85% to 90% occurring once; the ten biggest clones make up about 2.2%. The sample was PBMCs or T cells enriched from blood (not recorded which). The receptors come from a woman between 18 and 30 years old who had recovered from COVID-19. The CDR3 runs from the conserved cysteine through the conserved F or W. The order of the fields is V gene, D gene, clone size, CDR3 length, J gene, CDR3 DNA, CDR3 protein. D genes are given only for firm matches. The size of a clone is reported for some rows only, either as once, few or many, or as a class for expanded clones.

>TRBV19|TRBD2|.|15|TRBJ2-7
TGTGCCAGTAGTATAACCGGGACTAGCGTGTACGAGCAGTACTTC
CASSITGTSVYEQYF
>TRBV5-1|TRBD2|.|17|TRBJ2-5
TGCGCCAGCAGCTGGACGGGACTAGCAATCGTCCAAGAGACCCAGTACTTC
CASSWTGLAIVQETQYF
>TRBV3-1/TRBV3-2|.|.|14|TRBJ1-5
TGTGCCAGCAGCCATTGGGGGCGTAATCAGCCCCAGCATTTT
CASSHWGRNQPQHF
>TRBV7-2|TRBD1|.|13|TRBJ2-7
TGTGCCAGCAGCTTAGACAGGGGCTACGAGCAGTACTTC
CASSLDRGYEQYF
>TRBV27|TRBD1|once|13|TRBJ1-6
TGTGCCAGCAGGGACAGGGGTAATTCACCCCTCCACTTT
CASRDRGNSPLHF
>TRBV29-1|.|many|13|TRBJ1-2
TGCAGCGTTATTCAGGGGCCCAACTATGGCTACACCTTC
CSVIQGPNYGYTF
>TRBV19|TRBD1|.|18|TRBJ1-4
TGTGCCACCTTCCCGGGACAGGGGATCTTTCCAACTAATGAAAAACTGTTTTTT
CATFPGQGIFPTNEKLFF
>TRBV9|TRBD1|.|15|TRBJ1-6
TGTGCCAGCAGCGGGGGACAGGTCTATAATTCACCCCTCCACTTT
CASSGGQVYNSPLHF
>TRBV2|.|.|15|TRBJ1-2
TGTGCCAGCACCAGTGAAAGGGTACAGGGCTATGGCTACACCTTC
CASTSERVQGYGYTF
>TRBV5-6|TRBD2|.|16|TRBJ2-2
TGTGCCAGCAGCTTGCAGGGACTAGCGGACACCGGGGAGCTGTTTTTT
CASSLQGLADTGELFF
>TRBV7-9|.|.|15|TRBJ1-5
TGTGCCAGCAGCGCCCTCGGGGGAGGGGATCAGCCCCAGCATTTT
CASSALGGGDQPQHF
>TRBV9|TRBD2|.|15|TRBJ2-2
TGTGCCAGCAGCGTGACGGGGGGGCCCACCGGGGAGCTGTTTTTT
CASSVTGGPTGELFF
>TRBV4-1|.|.|15|TRBJ1-1
TGCGCCAGCAGCCAATTGAGGGGGATGAACACTGAAGCTTTCTTT
CASSQLRGMNTEAFF
>TRBV27|.|.|14|TRBJ1-5
TGTGCCAGCAGTCCTCGGACTACATCCGGACCCCAGCATTTT
CASSPRTTSGPQHF
>TRBV11-2|TRBD2|.|16|TRBJ2-3
TGTGCCAGCAGCTTAACACGGAGCGGGGGCACAGATACGCAGTATTTT
CASSLTRSGGTDTQYF
>TRBV10-3|TRBD2|.|17|TRBJ2-3
TGTGCCATCAGTGAGGGGACTAGCGGGGGGGCAAGAGATACGCAGTATTTT
CAISEGTSGGARDTQYF
>TRBV4-1|TRBD1|.|15|TRBJ2-7
TGCGCCAGCAGCCAAGGACAGGGGGCTATCTACGAGCAGTACTTC
CASSQGQGAIYEQYF
>TRBV2|.|.|13|TRBJ2-7
TGTGCCAGCAGTCGGAACGGGGGAGTTGAGCAGTACTTC
CASSRNGGVEQYF
>TRBV19|TRBD1|.|16|TRBJ1-5
TGTGCCAGTAGCCGGCAGGGGGCGATGTACAATCAGCCCCAGCATTTT
CASSRQGAMYNQPQHF